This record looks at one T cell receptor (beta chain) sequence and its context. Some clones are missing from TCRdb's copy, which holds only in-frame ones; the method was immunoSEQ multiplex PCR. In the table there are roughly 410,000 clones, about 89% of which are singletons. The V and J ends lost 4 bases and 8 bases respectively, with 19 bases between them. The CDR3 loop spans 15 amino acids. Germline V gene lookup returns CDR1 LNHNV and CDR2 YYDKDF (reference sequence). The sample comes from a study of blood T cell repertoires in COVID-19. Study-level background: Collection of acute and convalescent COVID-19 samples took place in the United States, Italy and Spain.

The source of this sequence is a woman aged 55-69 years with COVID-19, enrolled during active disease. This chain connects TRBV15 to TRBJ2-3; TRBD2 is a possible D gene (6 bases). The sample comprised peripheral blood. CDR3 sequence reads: CATSITQGVGGTQYF. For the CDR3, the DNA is TGTGCCACCAGCATAACTCAAGGGGTCGGGGGTACGCAGTATTTT.